This T cell receptor (beta chain) was retrieved from a study of shared clonotypes between healthy human individuals. TCRdb's table, derived via immunoSEQ multiplex PCR, lists solely in-frame clones and lacks some. The table has 1.4 million to 1.5 million clones, around 97% seen once. Healthy HIV-negative adults without recent acute infections or vaccinations served as donors. Trimming pared 2 bases from V and 5 bases from J, leaving 12 bases between. CDR3 size: 14 residues. CDR1 and CDR2 from the germline V gene are LGHNA and YSLEER. The chain couples TRBV4-3 to TRBJ1-1; TRBD1 might be the D (5 bases). Sequences were obtained from naive CD4+ T cells sorted from blood. Subset noted: CD45RA+ positively selected. This TCR came from a man aged 25-45 years in good health. The CDR3 nucleotides read TGCGCCAGCAGCCAACATATGGGGCGGACTGAAGCTTTCTTT. Its protein product is CASSQHMGRTEAFF.